This TCR beta chain was observed in a study of blood T cell repertoires in COVID-19. The CDR3 has 13 residues. The ends lost 6 bases at V and 6 bases at J; junction bases unmatched: 6. Germline CDR1 MNHEY, CDR2 SVGAGI. TCRdb's table, derived via immunoSEQ multiplex PCR, lists solely in-frame clones and lacks some. Of some 390,000 clones listed, around nine tenths are singletons. The sample was peripheral blood. The genes are TRBV6-5 and TRBJ2-7; TRBD1 aligns across 9 bases. This TCR was sampled from a human donor in a cohort sampled during active COVID-19. This chain's CDR3 is CASRRDRDFEQYF. DNA for the CDR3: TGTGCCAGCAGACGGGACAGGGACTTCGAGCAGTACTTC.